This record looks at one T cell receptor beta chain sequence and its context. The data originate from a study of T cells after yellow fever vaccination. A single record per CDR3 protein comes from TCRdb applying MiXCR to the 5' RACE reads. The sample shows about 130,000 distinct CDR3 sequences, roughly 9% of them seen only once. The CDR3 contains 13 residues. This sequence joins TRBV21-1 and TRBJ2-1; the D call TRBD1 from the table was never checked on the DNA. TRBV21-1 is a known pseudogene. The source is a man aged 18 to 35 who received the YFV17D yellow fever vaccine. The sequencing here drew on CD8+ T cells sorted from PBMCs, taken on the day of the yellow fever booster vaccination. CDR3 nucleotides: TGTGCCAGAAGGGACAGGGACTACAATGAGCAGTTCTTC. Amino acids: CARRDRDYNEQFF.